A single sample gave rise to the 14 T cell receptor beta chains below, sequenced in a study of T cell repertoires in cytomegalovirus infection. The antigens these receptors bind are not known. TCRdb processed the reads anew with MiXCR; each CDR3 protein has one entry. The table shows 550,000 to 700,000 distinct CDR3 sequences, with 40% occurring only once. The input for sequencing was cultured PBMCs, taken from culture after CMV antigen stimulation. The origin of the receptors is a human donor in good health (CMV status not recorded). Some clones in this sample may be carry-over from other donors' samples.

This clonotype showed up many times. V is TRBV7-2 and J is TRBJ1-6, with D possibly being TRBD1 (6 bases). The CDR3 extends over 18 amino acids. The germline V gene has CDR1 SGHTA and CDR2 FQGNSA. Trimming took 3 bases from V and 9 from J, leaving 24 bases between them. CDR3 region: CASSLDSIPPLYFSPLHF. The CDR3 coding sequence is TGTGCCAGCAGCTTGGACAGTATCCCCCCTCTATATTTTTCACCCCTCCACTTT.

The chain recombines TRBV7-9 with TRBJ2-1, with 7 bases that match TRBD1. V gave up 0 bases and J gave up 4 bases; unmatched junction bases: 3. Germline values: CDR1 SEHNR, CDR2 FQNEAQ (reference sequence). The CDR3 extends over 15 amino acids. The CDR3 coding sequence is TGTGCCAGCAGCTTAGCAGGGGGCGAGTACAATGAGCAGTTCTTC. Translation: CASSLAGGEYNEQFF. The whole variable domain, filled in from reference TRBV7-9 and TRBJ2-1, reads DTGVSQNPRHKITKRGQNVTFRCDPISEHNRLYWYRQTLGQGPEFLTYFQNEAQLEKSRLLSDRFSAERPKGSFSTLEIQRTEQGDSAMYLCASSLAGGEYNEQFFGPGTRLTVL.

The rearrangement uses TRBV7-2 and TRBJ2-7; 8 nucleotides agree with TRBD2. CDR3 length: 14 residues. V dropped 5 bases and J dropped 2; count of bases not matched to a gene: 5. Germline CDR1 SGHTA, CDR2 FQGNSA. As DNA, the CDR3 is TGTGCCAGCAGCCGACTAGCGCTTACCTACGAGCAGTACTTC. Translated, it gives CASSRLALTYEQYF.

The chain recombines TRBV18 with TRBJ2-2; 12 positions match TRBD1. V lost 3 bases, J lost 4 bases, and 3 bases stayed unmatched. CDR3 size: 16 residues. Germline CDR1 is KGHSH and CDR2 is LQKENI. CDR3 sequence reads: CASSPQGQGATGELFF. CDR3 DNA: TGTGCCAGCTCACCCCAGGGACAGGGGGCCACCGGGGAGCTGTTTTTT.

The V call is TRBV11-2, the J call TRBJ2-6; 7 bases are a match to TRBD1. V was pared by 4 bases and J by 0 bases, with 9 bases of the junction left unmatched. The CDR3 is made up of 18 amino acids. Germline lookup yields CDR1 SGHAT and CDR2 FQNNGV. CDR3 DNA sequence: TGTGCCAGCAGCTCAAGGGACAGATCCTACTCTGGGGCCAACGTCCTGACTTTC. It specifies CASSSRDRSYSGANVLTF.

This clonotype occurred a few times. The DNA of the CDR3 is TGTGCCAGCAGCGCCCGCCCGGGGCAAGAGACCCAGTACTTC. Protein: CASSARPGQETQYF. The chain uses TRBV7-2 and TRBJ2-5, with D perhaps TRBD2 (5 bases). Germline V gene sequence: CDR1 SGHTA, CDR2 FQGNSA. The CDR3 consists of 14 residues. V dropped 5 bases and J dropped 2 bases, with 12 bases sitting between them.

In its sample, this clonotype was seen a few times. V is TRBV12-3 or TRBV12-4 and J is TRBJ2-5; TRBD1 is a possible D gene (6 bases). Trimming stripped 5 bases from V and 5 bases from J, with 15 bases between. CDR3 size: 14 residues. Here the CDR3 reads CASSNRDAEETQYF. CDR3 coding DNA: TGTGCCAGCAGTAACAGGGATGCGGAGGAGACCCAGTACTTC.

The count of this clonotype is one. V usage is TRBV10-3 and J usage is TRBJ2-5, with D tentatively TRBD1 or TRBD2 (5 bases each). Germline-derived CDR1 and CDR2 are ENHRY and SYGVKD. The V end was cut by 4 bases, the J end by 3 bases, with 15 bases between. The CDR3 is 15 amino acids. The CDR3 region is CAISGAGAREETQYF. CDR3 bases: TGTGCCATCAGTGGGGCCGGGGCTAGGGAAGAGACCCAGTACTTC.

In this sample, this clonotype turned up a few times. This chain uses TRBV6-2 or TRBV6-3 with TRBJ2-3; D not resolved. Between the trimmed V and J ends, which lost 0 bases and 1 base, there was a span of 14 bases. Germline CDR1 is MNHEY and CDR2 is SVGEGT. The length of the CDR3 is 17 residues. The CDR3 DNA reads as TGTGCCAGCAGTTACTCGGCTGACAACGTGGGCACAGATACGCAGTATTTT. This gives the protein CASSYSADNVGTDTQYF.

The chain couples TRBV15 to TRBJ2-2; a possible D gene is TRBD2 (5 bases). This CDR3 has 15 residues. Germline-derived CDR1 and CDR2 are LNHNV and YYDKDF (reference sequence). Between the trimmed V and J ends, which lost 1 base and 3 bases, there was a span of 9 bases. CDR3 sequence reads: CATSRGYSDTGELFF. Written as DNA, the CDR3 is TGTGCCACCAGCAGAGGATATAGCGACACCGGGGAGCTGTTTTTT.

This chain joins TRBV20-1 and TRBJ2-3; possible D gene TRBD2, 6 bases. Germline values: CDR1 DFQATT, CDR2 SNEGSKA (reference sequence). The CDR3 contains 15 residues. The ends were cut back, 6 bases at V and 7 bases at J, with 23 bases in the middle. The CDR3 is CSAPGAGRRGNTQYF. DNA of the CDR3: TGCAGTGCGCCTGGGGCGGGGAGGCGCGGGAATACGCAGTATTTT.

This clonotype occurred a few times. V usage is TRBV28 and J usage is TRBJ2-7, with a tentative D call TRBD1 (5 bases). V lost 5 bases and J lost 6, with 11 bases in between. This CDR3 has 12 residues. Germline V CDR1 and CDR2: MDHEN, SYDVKM. Here the CDR3 DNA reads TGTGCCAGCAGTCCTAGGGGATTCGAGCAGTACTTC. This encodes CASSPRGFEQYF. Using reference TRBV28 and TRBJ2-7 for the parts outside the CDR3, the full variable domain is DVKVTQSSRYLVKRTGEKVFLECVQDMDHENMFWYRQDPGLGLRLIYFSYDVKMKEKGDIPEGYSVSREKKERFSLILESASTNQTSMYLCASSPRGFEQYFGPGTRLTVT.

The chain carries TRBV19 and TRBJ1-2; D unclear. The CDR3 sequence is 12 residues long. Germline assignment: CDR1 LNHDA and CDR2 SQIVND (reference sequence). Trimming cost V 5 bases and J 8 bases, with 12 bases left between them. The CDR3 region has the DNA TGTGCCAGTAGTCTTATTTCGGGCGGCTACACCTTC. Translation: CASSLISGGYTF. Drawing the rest from reference TRBV19 and TRBJ1-2, the complete variable domain is DGGITQSPKYLFRKEGQNVTLSCEQNLNHDAMYWYRQDPGQGLRLIYYSQIVNDFQKGDIAEGYSVSREKKESFPLTVTSAQKNPTAFYLCASSLISGGYTFGSGTRLTVV.

The sample holds a few counts of this clonotype. The chain has TRBV6-1 and TRBJ2-3; TRBD2 agrees at 8 bases. The CDR3 extends over 15 amino acids. In germline, CDR1 is MNHNS, CDR2 SASEGT. V lost 8 bases to trimming and J lost 0 bases; unmatched junction nucleotides: 7. Written as DNA, the CDR3 is TGTGCCAGCTCGGGGGGGGGGACTAGCACAGATACGCAGTATTTT. Its translation is CASSGGGTSTDTQYF.